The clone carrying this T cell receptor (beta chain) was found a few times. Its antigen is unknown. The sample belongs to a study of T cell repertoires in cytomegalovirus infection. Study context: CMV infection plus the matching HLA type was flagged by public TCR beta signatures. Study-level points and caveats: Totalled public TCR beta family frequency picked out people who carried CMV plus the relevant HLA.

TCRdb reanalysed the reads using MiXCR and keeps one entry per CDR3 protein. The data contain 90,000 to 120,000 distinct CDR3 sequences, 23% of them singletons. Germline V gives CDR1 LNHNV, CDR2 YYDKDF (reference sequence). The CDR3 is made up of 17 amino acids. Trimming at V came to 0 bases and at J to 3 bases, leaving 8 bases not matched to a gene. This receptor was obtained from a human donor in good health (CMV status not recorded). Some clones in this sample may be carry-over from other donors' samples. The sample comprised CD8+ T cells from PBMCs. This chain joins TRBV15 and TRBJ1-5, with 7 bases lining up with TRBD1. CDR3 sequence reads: CATSRDLLGQDNQPQHF. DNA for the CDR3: TGTGCCACCAGCAGAGATCTCCTCGGACAGGACAATCAGCCCCAGCATTTT.